Below are 14 T cell receptor beta chains sequenced from a single sample in a study of Ad26.COV2.S vaccination and SARS-CoV-2 variants. Sequencing used immunoSEQ multiplex PCR; TCRdb keeps in-frame clones, though not all of them. The table lists some 640,000 clones, around 92% of them singletons, with approximately 1.5% in the top ten. The sample's treatment: over 15 received Ad26.COV2.S at low or high dose, single or two shots; several received placebo; per-sample allocation not given. The samples were gathered on day 63 after the first injection of vaccine or placebo. Source: peripheral blood, taken in a trial of Ad26.COV2.S vaccine versus placebo. The receptors stem from a person aged 18-60 years who received the Ad26.COV2.S COVID-19 vaccine or a placebo.

The V and J genes are TRBV6-5 and TRBJ2-1, with 7 bases identical to TRBD1. The CDR3 runs to 16 residues. CDR1 and CDR2 (germline): MNHEY, SVGAGI. With V trimmed by 0 bases and J by 4 bases, 6 bases remained unmatched. This CDR3 is CASSYSGQVWYNEQFF. The CDR3 coding sequence is TGTGCCAGCAGTTACTCCGGACAGGTTTGGTACAATGAGCAGTTCTTC.

The chain has TRBV6-2 or TRBV6-3 and TRBJ1-2; D not certain. CDR3 length equals 16 residues. The ends were cut back, 2 bases at V and 4 bases at J, with 17 bases in the middle. CDR1 is MNHEY, CDR2 SVGEGT, per germline. The chain's CDR3 is CASSYPPGSIGYGYTF. CDR3 sequence (DNA): TGTGCCAGCAGTTACCCTCCGGGATCCATAGGCTATGGCTACACCTTC.

Note on this clone: Other DNA sequences in this sample translate to the same CDR3. The rearrangement uses TRBV5-1 and TRBJ1-4; 7 bases fit TRBD1. The CDR3 is 14 amino acids. The J segment lost 6 bases and the V segment lost 4 bases, leaving 6 bases of the junction unmatched. Germline V gene data show CDR1 as SGHRS and CDR2 as YFSETQ. The CDR3: CASSPGQGDEKLFF. In DNA, the CDR3 is TGCGCCAGCAGCCCAGGGCAGGGGGATGAAAAACTGTTTTTT.

J is TRBJ1-2 and V is TRBV5-8; 9 bases are shared with TRBD1. The V and J ends lost 0 bases and 4 bases, in that order; junction bases with no gene match: 7. Germline V gene lookup returns CDR1 SGHTS and CDR2 YDEGEE. The CDR3 extends over 16 amino acids. The CDR3 spells CASSLASGTGSYGYTF. Written as DNA, the CDR3 is TGTGCCAGCAGCTTGGCTTCGGGGACAGGGAGCTATGGCTACACCTTC. Complete variable domain (other parts from reference TRBV5-8 and TRBJ1-2): EAGVTQSPTHLIKTRGQQATLRCSPISGHTSVYWYQQALGLGLQFLLWYDEGEERNRGNFPPRFSGRQFPNYSSELNVNALELEDSALYLCASSLASGTGSYGYTFGSGTRLTVV.

This clone was seen only once. The chain employs TRBV6-1 and TRBJ2-7; D unresolved. The CDR3 length is 14 residues. Trimming took 0 bases from V and 0 from J, leaving 6 bases between them. Germline loops: CDR1 MNHNS, CDR2 SASEGT. CDR3 bases: TGTGCCAGCAGTGAAGCGGCCATCTCCTACGAGCAGTACTTC. This sequence encodes CASSEAAISYEQYF.

The chain is built from TRBV12-3 or TRBV12-4 and TRBJ2-3; a possible D gene is TRBD2 (6 bases). This CDR3 is 13 amino acids long. V was shortened by 6 bases and J by 8 bases, with 15 bases between the two germline ends. The CDR3 loop reads CASRGTGGSTQYF. The CDR3 coding sequence is TGTGCCAGCAGGGGGACCGGGGGTTCTACGCAGTATTTT.

The rearrangement joins TRBV4-1 to TRBJ2-5, with 9 bases aligning to TRBD2. J lost 2 bases, V lost 2 bases, and 9 bases had no gene match. Per germline, CDR1 MGHRA and CDR2 YSYEKL. The CDR3 is 17 residues long. CDR3 region: CASSQIYASGVQETQYF. CDR3 nucleotides: TGCGCCAGCAGCCAAATTTACGCTAGCGGGGTACAAGAGACCCAGTACTTC.

The V call is TRBV4-1, the J call TRBJ2-1, with D unresolved. Germline assignment: CDR1 MGHRA and CDR2 YSYEKL. This CDR3 region has 14 residues. V lost 4 bases, J lost 4 bases, and 11 bases lay in between. The CDR3 sequence is CASSRPDGYNEQFF. The CDR3 DNA follows: TGCGCCAGCAGCCGGCCCGACGGTTACAATGAGCAGTTCTTC.

This sequence joins TRBV21-1 and TRBJ1-1. TRBV21-1 is a pseudogene locus. The CDR3 has 14 residues. The CDR3 loop reads CASTPGKEITEAFF. In DNA, the CDR3 is TGTGCCAGCACCCCGGGGAAGGAAATCACTGAAGCTTTCTTT.

This sequence joins TRBV9 and TRBJ2-7; 12 nucleotides align to TRBD2. Germline trimming cut 0 bases from V and 2 bases from J; bases unmatched to any gene: 6. The CDR3 has 17 residues. Germline V gives CDR1 SGDLS, CDR2 YYNGEE. CDR3 coding DNA: TGTGCCAGCAGCGTAGGTCCTCTAGCGGGGGGGCCCTACGAGCAGTACTTC. This sequence encodes CASSVGPLAGGPYEQYF.

This rearrangement joins TRBV19 to TRBJ1-2; TRBD1 is a possible D gene (6 bases). This CDR3 comprises 15 residues. Germline CDR1 and CDR2: LNHDA and SQIVND (reference sequence). Trimming pared 3 bases from V and 4 bases from J, leaving 15 bases between. CDR3 region: CASSIWGGAGYGYTF. The CDR3 DNA sequence: TGTGCCAGTAGTATCTGGGGGGGCGCTGGCTATGGCTACACCTTC. The whole variable domain, remainder taken from reference TRBV19 and TRBJ1-2, is DGGITQSPKYLFRKEGQNVTLSCEQNLNHDAMYWYRQDPGQGLRLIYYSQIVNDFQKGDIAEGYSVSREKKESFPLTVTSAQKNPTAFYLCASSIWGGAGYGYTFGSGTRLTVV.

The chain joins TRBV5-1 to TRBJ1-6; D unresolved. CDR1 SGHRS and CDR2 YFSETQ come from the germline V gene. This CDR3 comprises 18 residues. Trimming took off 3 bases at V and 1 base at J, with 17 bases between the two ends. The CDR3 reads CASSSDTTTESYNSPLHF. In nucleotides, the CDR3 is TGCGCCAGCAGCTCTGACACCACCACAGAGTCCTATAATTCACCCCTCCACTTT.

The genes are TRBV2 and TRBJ2-1; 7 bases are shared with TRBD2. The CDR3 spans 15 residues. CDR1 and CDR2 from the germline V gene are SNHLY and FYNNEI. The trim removed 5 bases at V and 4 bases at J, leaving 8 bases unmatched. This CDR3 reads CASSPSGGGYNEQFF. The DNA of the CDR3 is TGTGCCAGCAGTCCCAGTGGGGGGGGGTACAATGAGCAGTTCTTC. Together with reference TRBV2 and TRBJ2-1, the CDR3 gives the full variable domain: EPEVTQTPSHQVTQMGQEVILRCVPISNHLYFYWYRQILGQKVEFLVSFYNNEISEKSEIFDDQFSVERPDGSNFTLKIRSTKLEDSAMYFCASSPSGGGYNEQFFGPGTRLTVL.

A few counts support this clone. The chain links TRBV7-9 to TRBJ2-7; 8 nucleotides match TRBD1. Per the germline V gene, CDR1 is SEHNR and CDR2 is FQNEAQ (reference sequence). V shed 3 bases, J shed 6 bases, and the junction held 4 bases outside the gene matches. CDR3 length: 13 residues. The CDR3 DNA reads TGTGCCAGCAGCTTCCAGGGGGCCGGCGAGCAGTACTTC. Translated, it gives CASSFQGAGEQYF.